Reported below is one TCR beta chain. The sample belongs to a study of control samples from healthy donors and cancer patients. The protocol was immunoSEQ multiplex PCR, while the TCRdb copy is restricted to in-frame clones and leaves out a portion. The data show some 73,000 clones, roughly 92% seen once. Germline CDR1 reads LNHDA; CDR2 reads SQIVND (reference sequence). Trimming removed 5 bases from V and 2 bases from J; junction bases left unmatched: 4. The length of the CDR3 is 15 residues. Specimen: blood. The rearrangement joins TRBV19 to TRBJ2-5, with 11 nucleotides matching TRBD1. This receptor was obtained from a woman aged 40 to 49 in good health. For the CDR3, the DNA is TGTGCCAGTAGTGCGGACAGGGGGCCGCAAGAGACCCAGTACTTC. It yields the protein CASSADRGPQETQYF.